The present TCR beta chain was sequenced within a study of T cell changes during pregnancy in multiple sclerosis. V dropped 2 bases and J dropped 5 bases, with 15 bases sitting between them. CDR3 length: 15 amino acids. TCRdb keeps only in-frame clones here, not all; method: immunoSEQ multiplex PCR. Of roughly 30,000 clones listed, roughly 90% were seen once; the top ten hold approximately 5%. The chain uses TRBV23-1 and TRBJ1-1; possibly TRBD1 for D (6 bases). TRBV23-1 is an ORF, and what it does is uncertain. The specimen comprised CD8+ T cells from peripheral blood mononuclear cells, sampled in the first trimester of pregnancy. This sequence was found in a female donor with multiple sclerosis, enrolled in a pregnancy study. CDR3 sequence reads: CASSQRGRGRTEAFF. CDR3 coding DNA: TGCGCCAGCAGTCAAAGGGGCAGGGGTCGGACTGAAGCTTTCTTT.